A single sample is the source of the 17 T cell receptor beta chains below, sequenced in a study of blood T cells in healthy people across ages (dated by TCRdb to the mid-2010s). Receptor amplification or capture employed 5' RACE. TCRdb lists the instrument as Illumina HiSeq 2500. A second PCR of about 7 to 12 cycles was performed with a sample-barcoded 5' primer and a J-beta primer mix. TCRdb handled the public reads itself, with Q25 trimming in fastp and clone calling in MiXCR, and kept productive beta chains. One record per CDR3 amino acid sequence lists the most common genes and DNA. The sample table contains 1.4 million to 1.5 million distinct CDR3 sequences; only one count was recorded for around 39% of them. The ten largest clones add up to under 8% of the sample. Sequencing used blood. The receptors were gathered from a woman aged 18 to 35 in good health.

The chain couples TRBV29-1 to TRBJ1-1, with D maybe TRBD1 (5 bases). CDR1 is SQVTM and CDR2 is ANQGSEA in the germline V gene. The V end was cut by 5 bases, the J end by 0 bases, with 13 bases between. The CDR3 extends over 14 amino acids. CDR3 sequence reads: CSVKNQGMNTEAFF. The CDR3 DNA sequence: TGCAGCGTTAAGAACCAGGGAATGAACACTGAAGCTTTCTTT. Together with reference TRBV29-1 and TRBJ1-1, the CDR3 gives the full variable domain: SAVISQKPSRDICQRGTSLTIQCQVDSQVTMMFWYRQQPGQSLTLIATANQGSEATYESGFVIDKFPISRPNLTFSTLTVSNMSPEDSSIYLCSVKNQGMNTEAFFGQGTRLTVV.

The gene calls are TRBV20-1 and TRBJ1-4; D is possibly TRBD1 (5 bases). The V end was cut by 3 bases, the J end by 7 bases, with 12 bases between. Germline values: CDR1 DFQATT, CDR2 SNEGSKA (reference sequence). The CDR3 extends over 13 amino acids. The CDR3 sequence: CSASRDPGEKLFF. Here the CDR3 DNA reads TGCAGTGCTAGCAGGGACCCGGGTGAAAAACTGTTTTTT.

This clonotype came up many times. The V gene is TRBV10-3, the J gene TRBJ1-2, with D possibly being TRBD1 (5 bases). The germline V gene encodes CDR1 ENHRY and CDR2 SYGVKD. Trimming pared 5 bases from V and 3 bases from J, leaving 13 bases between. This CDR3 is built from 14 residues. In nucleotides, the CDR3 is TGTGCCATCAGTAACCCCGGGACGGACTATGGCTACACCTTC. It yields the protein CAISNPGTDYGYTF.

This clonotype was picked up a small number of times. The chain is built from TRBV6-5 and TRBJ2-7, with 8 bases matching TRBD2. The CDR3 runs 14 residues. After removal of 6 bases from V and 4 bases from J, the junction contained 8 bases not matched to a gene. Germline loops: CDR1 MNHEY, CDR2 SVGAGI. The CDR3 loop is CASRGAAGGYEQYF. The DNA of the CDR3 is TGTGCCAGCAGAGGCGCCGCGGGAGGTTACGAGCAGTACTTC.

Here the CDR3 reads CASSFGDPRLDTQYF. CDR3 in DNA: TGTGCCAGCAGTTTCGGGGACCCACGCTTAGATACGCAGTATTTT. The genes are TRBV28 and TRBJ2-3; tentatively, D is TRBD1 or TRBD2 (5 bases each). Looked up from germline, CDR1 is MDHEN and CDR2 is SYDVKM. The CDR3 runs to 15 residues. The V end was cut by 3 bases, the J end by 5 bases, with 15 bases between. Combining the CDR3 with reference TRBV28 and TRBJ2-3 gives the whole variable domain DVKVTQSSRYLVKRTGEKVFLECVQDMDHENMFWYRQDPGLGLRLIYFSYDVKMKEKGDIPEGYSVSREKKERFSLILESASTNQTSMYLCASSFGDPRLDTQYFGPGTRLTVL.

In nucleotides, the CDR3 is TGTGCCAGCAGTTCCCCGGAGGACTACGTAGCCAAAAACATTCAGTACTTC. Protein product: CASSSPEDYVAKNIQYF. The chain couples TRBV6-2 or TRBV6-3 to TRBJ2-4; a possible D gene is TRBD2 (6 bases). The CDR3 has 17 residues. Germline CDR1 MNHEY, CDR2 SVGEGT. The V end lost 4 bases, the J end lost 0 bases, and 16 bases lay between the germline ends.

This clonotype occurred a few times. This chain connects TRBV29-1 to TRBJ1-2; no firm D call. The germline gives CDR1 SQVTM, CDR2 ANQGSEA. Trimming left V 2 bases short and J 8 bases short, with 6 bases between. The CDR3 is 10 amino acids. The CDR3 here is CSVEHEGYTF. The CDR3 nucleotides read TGCAGCGTTGAACACGAAGGCTACACCTTC.

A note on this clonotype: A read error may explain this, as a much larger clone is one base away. CDR3 residues: CASSSAGTGDYNEQFF. DNA of the CDR3: TGTGCCAGCAGCTCAGCCGGGACAGGGGATTACAATGAGCAGTTCTTC. The chain recombines TRBV6-2 or TRBV6-3 with TRBJ2-1; 10 bases fit TRBD1. J lost 4 bases, V lost 6 bases, and 9 bases had no gene match. The germline gives CDR1 MNHEY, CDR2 SVGEGT. The CDR3 has 16 amino acids.

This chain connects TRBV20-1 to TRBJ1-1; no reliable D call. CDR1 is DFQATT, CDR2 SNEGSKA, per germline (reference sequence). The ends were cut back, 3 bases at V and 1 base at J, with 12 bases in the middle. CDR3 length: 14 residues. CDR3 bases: TGCAGTGCTAGGATCAGGTCCACGAACACTGAAGCTTTCTTT. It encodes CSARIRSTNTEAFF.

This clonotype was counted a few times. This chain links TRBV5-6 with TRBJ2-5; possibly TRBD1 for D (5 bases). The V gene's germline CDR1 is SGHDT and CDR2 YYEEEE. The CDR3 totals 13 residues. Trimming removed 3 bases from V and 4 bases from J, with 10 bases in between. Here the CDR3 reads CASSSQGSETQYF. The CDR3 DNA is TGTGCCAGCAGCTCCCAGGGATCAGAGACCCAGTACTTC.

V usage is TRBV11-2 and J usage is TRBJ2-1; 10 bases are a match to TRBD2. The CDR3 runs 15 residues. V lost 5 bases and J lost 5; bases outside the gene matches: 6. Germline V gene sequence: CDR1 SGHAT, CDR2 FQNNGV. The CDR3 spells CASSRPAGGDNEQFF. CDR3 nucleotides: TGTGCCAGCAGCCGGCCAGCGGGAGGGGACAATGAGCAGTTCTTC.

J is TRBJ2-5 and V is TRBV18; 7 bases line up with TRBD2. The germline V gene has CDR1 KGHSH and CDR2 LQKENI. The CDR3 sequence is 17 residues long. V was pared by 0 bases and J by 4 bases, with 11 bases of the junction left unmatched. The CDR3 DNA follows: TGTGCCAGCTCACCACCGGGGACTACCAAACCCAGAGAGACCCAGTACTTC. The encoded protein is CASSPPGTTKPRETQYF.

For the CDR3, the DNA is TGCAGTGCTAGAATGCGGGTGGAGACCCAGTACTTC. Its protein product is CSARMRVETQYF. The chain joins TRBV20-1 to TRBJ2-5; D might be TRBD2 (5 bases). V was clipped by 2 bases and J by 5 bases, with 9 bases between them. The CDR3 has 12 amino acids. CDR1 is DFQATT and CDR2 is SNEGSKA in the germline V gene (reference sequence).

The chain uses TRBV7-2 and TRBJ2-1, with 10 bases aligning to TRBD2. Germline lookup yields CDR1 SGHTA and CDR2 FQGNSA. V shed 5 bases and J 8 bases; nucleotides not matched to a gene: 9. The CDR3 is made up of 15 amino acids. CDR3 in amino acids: CASSRSSGSIHEQFF. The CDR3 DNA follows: TGTGCCAGCAGCCGGTCTAGCGGGAGCATCCATGAGCAGTTCTTC.

The CDR3 DNA follows: TGTGCCAGCAGCCTGACCATAGCGGGAGGGCCCTCAGATACGCAGTATTTT. This codes for CASSLTIAGGPSDTQYF. The rearrangement uses TRBV12-3 or TRBV12-4 and TRBJ2-3; 11 bases fit TRBD2. The CDR3 is 17 amino acids. Losses at the gene ends were 6 bases for V and 4 bases for J; bases not matched to a gene: 12.

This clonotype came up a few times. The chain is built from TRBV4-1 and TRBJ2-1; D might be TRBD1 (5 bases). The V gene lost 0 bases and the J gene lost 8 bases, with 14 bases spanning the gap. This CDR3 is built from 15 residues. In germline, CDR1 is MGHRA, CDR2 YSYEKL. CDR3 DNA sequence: TGCGCCAGCAGCCAAGAAGGGGTCCTTGAGTATGAGCAGTTCTTC. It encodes CASSQEGVLEYEQFF.

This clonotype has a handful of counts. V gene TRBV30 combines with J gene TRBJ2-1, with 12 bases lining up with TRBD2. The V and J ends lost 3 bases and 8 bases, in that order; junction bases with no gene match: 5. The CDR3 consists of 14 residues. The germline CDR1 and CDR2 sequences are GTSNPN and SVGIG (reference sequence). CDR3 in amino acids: CAWRRLAGVDEQFF. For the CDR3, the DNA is TGTGCCTGGAGACGACTAGCGGGAGTTGATGAGCAGTTCTTC.